The 26 T cell receptor beta chains given below trace back to one sample, sequenced in a study of CD8+ T cells in alopecia areata. Documented treatment: oral pan-JAK inhibitor, 5-10 mg twice daily. The authors extracted RNA and reverse transcribed it into cDNA as the sequencing template. Clones were read by immunoSEQ multiplex PCR, and TCRdb kept only the in-frame ones, dropping some. The data hold about 150,000 clones, with 45% to 65% observed a single time. The material was CD8+ T cells sorted from blood, obtained at week 4, from a patient treated with tofacitinib. These receptor sequences come from a human donor with alopecia areata.

The CDR3 coding sequence is TGTGCCAGCAGCGAAATCGGGTCTGTCGATCCGCCCTATGGCTACACCTTC. It translates to CASSEIGSVDPPYGYTF. The V call is TRBV4-2, the J call TRBJ1-2; D gene ambiguous. V gave up 5 bases and J gave up 4 bases, with 23 bases separating them. Germline-derived CDR1 and CDR2 are LGHNA and YNFKEQ. The CDR3 runs 17 residues.

This clone has ten or more counts. The V call is TRBV5-4, the J call TRBJ2-2; D is uncertain. Germline CDR1 and CDR2: SGHNT and YYREEE (reference sequence). The V end lost 2 bases, the J end lost 0 bases, and 8 bases lay between the germline ends. This CDR3 region has 15 residues. The CDR3 DNA is TGTGCCAGCAGCTTTAAGGGAACGAACACCGGGGAGCTGTTTTTT. It translates to CASSFKGTNTGELFF.

The chain recombines TRBV7-8 with TRBJ2-1, with 12 bases aligning to TRBD2. Germline values: CDR1 SGHVS, CDR2 FQNEAQ. V was clipped by 1 base and J by 6 bases; unmatched bases: 4. CDR3 length: 16 amino acids. CDR3 sequence: CASSLDGLAGLNEQFF. In DNA, the CDR3 is TGTGCCAGCAGCTTAGATGGACTAGCGGGGCTCAATGAGCAGTTCTTC.

V and J are TRBV30 and TRBJ1-2; D might be TRBD1 (5 bases). Germline V gene data show CDR1 as GTSNPN and CDR2 as SVGIG (reference sequence). The CDR3 runs to 12 residues. Trimming took 2 bases from V and 8 from J, leaving 12 bases between them. CDR3 nucleotides: TGTGCCTGGAGTTTAGGGGTGGAAGGCTACACCTTC. Encoded protein: CAWSLGVEGYTF.

The gene calls are TRBV7-9 and TRBJ2-5, with D perhaps matching TRBD2 (7 bases). Trimming took off 5 bases at V and 2 bases at J, with 18 bases between the two ends. CDR3 length: 16 amino acids. Germline lookup yields CDR1 SEHNR and CDR2 FQNEAQ (reference sequence). CDR3 DNA: TGTGCCAGCAGCCACGGATCTGAGGGGGGGCAAGAGACCCAGTACTTC. This gives the protein CASSHGSEGGQETQYF.

The CDR3 region is CASDKQGALNQPQHF. In DNA, the CDR3 is TGTGCCAGCGATAAACAGGGGGCCCTCAATCAGCCCCAGCATTTT. The rearrangement uses TRBV2 and TRBJ1-5, with 9 bases lining up with TRBD1. The V gene's germline CDR1 is SNHLY and CDR2 FYNNEI. V lost 8 bases to trimming and J lost 3 bases; unmatched junction nucleotides: 8. The CDR3 extends over 15 amino acids.

A single count supports this clone. The V call is TRBV6-5, the J call TRBJ1-2; a weak D match, TRBD1 (5 bases). This CDR3 has 12 residues. V shed 8 bases and J shed 4 bases, with 11 bases lying between them. CDR1 MNHEY and CDR2 SVGAGI come from the germline V gene. The CDR3 loop reads CASVGEGYGYTF. The CDR3 DNA reads TGTGCCAGCGTAGGGGAAGGCTATGGCTACACCTTC.

CDR3 loop: CASSIGTRYQRETQYF. The CDR3 DNA is TGTGCCAGCAGCATCGGGACAAGGTACCAGAGAGAGACCCAGTACTTC. The rearrangement joins TRBV7-9 to TRBJ2-5; tentatively, D is TRBD1 (6 bases). Trimming left V 5 bases short and J 4 bases short, with 20 bases between. The CDR3 consists of 16 residues. CDR1 and CDR2 (germline): SEHNR, FQNEAQ (reference sequence).

This clone was observed once. This chain links TRBV9 with TRBJ1-6, with a tentative D call TRBD1 (6 bases). V was cut by 4 bases and J by 3 bases, with 17 bases left in between. CDR3 length equals 17 residues. The germline V gene encodes CDR1 SGDLS and CDR2 YYNGEE. The CDR3 nucleotides are TGTGCCAGCAGCCCCTTCTCACAGGGCCGCTATAATTCACCCCTCCACTTT. This codes for CASSPFSQGRYNSPLHF.

A single count supports this clone. The chain uses TRBV9 and TRBJ2-7; D may be TRBD1 (6 bases). The ends were cut back, 4 bases at V and 2 bases at J, with 13 bases in the middle. CDR1 SGDLS and CDR2 YYNGEE come from the germline V gene. The CDR3 length is 14 residues. The CDR3 nucleotides are TGTGCCAGCAGCCCTCGACAGGAGGCCTACGAGCAGTACTTC. Amino acid sequence: CASSPRQEAYEQYF.

The chain combines TRBV15 with TRBJ2-3; TRBD1 matches at 7 bases. The CDR3 totals 15 residues. Germline V gene lookup returns CDR1 LNHNV and CDR2 YYDKDF (reference sequence). The V and J ends lost 3 bases and 0 bases, in that order; junction bases with no gene match: 3. CDR3 coding DNA: TGTGCCACCAGCAGCGGGACAGCTAGCACAGATACGCAGTATTTT. Translation: CATSSGTASTDTQYF.

The rearrangement uses TRBV5-5 and TRBJ2-1, with D unclear. The V and J ends lost 2 bases and 0 bases respectively, with 9 bases between them. The germline V gene encodes CDR1 SGHKS and CDR2 YYEKEE (reference sequence). There are 15 residues in the CDR3. The CDR3 DNA is TGTGCCAGCAGCTTAGCGCGAAGCTCCTACAATGAGCAGTTCTTC. As protein: CASSLARSSYNEQFF.

V usage is TRBV11-2 and J usage is TRBJ2-5, with D uncertain. Germline CDR1 and CDR2: SGHAT and FQNNGV. The CDR3 spans 12 residues. The V and J ends lost 4 bases and 4 bases respectively, with 7 bases between them. CDR3 sequence: CASSSRRETQYF. In DNA, the CDR3 is TGTGCCAGCAGCTCAAGGAGAGAGACCCAGTACTTC.

This rearrangement joins TRBV29-1 to TRBJ1-2; D unresolved. The germline CDR1 and CDR2 sequences are SQVTM and ANQGSEA. The CDR3 is 13 residues long. Trimming left V 3 bases short and J 2 bases short, with 10 bases between. CDR3 nucleotides: TGCAGCGTTGACCAGGCGGAGAACTATGGCTACACCTTC. As protein: CSVDQAENYGYTF.

The V call is TRBV6-5, the J call TRBJ2-7; D is unresolved. This CDR3 has 16 amino acids. Germline V gives CDR1 MNHEY, CDR2 SVGAGI. V lost 3 bases to trimming and J lost 2 bases, with 17 bases between them. CDR3 DNA sequence: TGTGCCAGCAGTTATATAGTCGGCAGTACCACCTACGAGCAGTACTTC. Its translation is CASSYIVGSTTYEQYF.

The rearrangement links TRBV10-3 to TRBJ1-6; D unclear. Germline CDR1 ENHRY, CDR2 SYGVKD. The CDR3 is 15 amino acids. The germline V and J ends were trimmed by 2 bases and 9 bases, with 14 bases remaining between them. CDR3 amino acids: CAISEDGDFGSPLHF. In DNA, the CDR3 is TGTGCCATCAGTGAGGACGGGGATTTCGGTTCACCCCTCCACTTT.

This chain uses TRBV29-1 with TRBJ1-4, with 12 bases identical to TRBD1. V gave up 1 base and J gave up 7 bases; unmatched junction bases: 13. The CDR3 totals 18 residues. Germline V lookup: CDR1 SQVTM, CDR2 ANQGSEA. The CDR3 nucleotides are TGCAGCGTTGAAGCGTGGAAGGCGGGGACAGGGGGCGGTGAAAAACTGTTTTTT. Translating it yields CSVEAWKAGTGGGEKLFF.

The rearrangement links TRBV29-1 to TRBJ1-1; D gene ambiguous. There are 12 residues in the CDR3. The V end was cut by 2 bases, the J end by 4 bases, with 8 bases between. Germline-derived CDR1 and CDR2 are SQVTM and ANQGSEA. The CDR3 spells CSVERLGTEAFF. In nucleotides, the CDR3 is TGCAGCGTTGAAAGGCTGGGCACTGAAGCTTTCTTT.

This clone has just a few counts. The V and J genes are TRBV29-1 and TRBJ1-2, with D perhaps matching TRBD1 (5 bases). The length of the CDR3 is 12 residues. V lost 4 bases, J lost 1 base, and 7 bases lay in between. Germline CDR1 and CDR2: SQVTM and ANQGSEA. CDR3 DNA sequence: TGCAGCGTTGGACAGATTAACTATGGCTACACCTTC. Translation: CSVGQINYGYTF.

The rearrangement joins TRBV2 to TRBJ2-1, with TRBD1 matching over 8 bases. The V segment lost 4 bases and the J segment 4 bases; nucleotides outside the gene matches: 9. The CDR3 runs to 16 residues. CDR1 and CDR2 (germline): SNHLY, FYNNEI. CDR3 DNA: TGTGCCAGCAGTGGACCGGGACAGGTACGATACAATGAGCAGTTCTTC. Translation: CASSGPGQVRYNEQFF.

The V and J genes are TRBV4-2 and TRBJ2-5; 9 bases fit TRBD2. Germline V lookup: CDR1 LGHNA, CDR2 YNFKEQ. With V trimmed by 2 bases and J by 0 bases, 1 base remained unmatched. CDR3 length: 15 amino acids. CDR3 region: CASSQTSGYQETQYF. CDR3 nucleotides: TGTGCCAGCAGCCAAACTAGCGGGTACCAAGAGACCCAGTACTTC.

The gene calls are TRBV15 and TRBJ2-7, with a weak D call TRBD1 (5 bases). Trimming shortened V by 0 bases and J by 0 bases, and 15 bases separated the two germline ends. CDR1 is LNHNV, CDR2 YYDKDF, per germline (reference sequence). This CDR3 comprises 17 residues. The CDR3 sequence is CATSRDALGVYSYEQYF. The CDR3 bases are TGTGCCACCAGCAGAGATGCTCTAGGGGTCTACTCCTACGAGCAGTACTTC. The variable domain in full, completed from reference TRBV15 and TRBJ2-7, reads DAMVIQNPRYQVTQFGKPVTLSCSQTLNHNVMYWYQQKSSQAPKLLFHYYDKDFNNEADTPDNFQSRRPNTSFCFLDIRSPGLGDTAMYLCATSRDALGVYSYEQYFGPGTRLTVT.

The chain employs TRBV5-1 and TRBJ1-1; 7 nucleotides line up with TRBD1. Germline-derived CDR1 and CDR2 are SGHRS and YFSETQ. The CDR3 length is 13 residues. After removal of 4 bases from V and 4 bases from J, the junction contained 4 bases not matched to a gene. The CDR3 DNA reads as TGCGCCAGCAGCACGACAGGGCTCACTGAAGCTTTCTTT. This codes for CASSTTGLTEAFF.

V is TRBV30 and J is TRBJ1-5; D remains ambiguous. V lost 4 bases and J lost 0, with 7 bases in between. The CDR3 consists of 13 residues. Germline V gene sequence: CDR1 GTSNPN, CDR2 SVGIG (reference sequence). CDR3 sequence reads: CAWNAYSNQPQHF. The DNA of the CDR3 is TGTGCCTGGAACGCTTATAGCAATCAGCCCCAGCATTTT.

The chain links TRBV10-3 to TRBJ2-1; 9 bases are shared with TRBD2. With V trimmed by 0 bases and J by 5 bases, 8 bases remained unmatched. This CDR3 has 17 amino acids. Germline V CDR1 and CDR2: ENHRY, SYGVKD. In DNA form, the CDR3 reads TGTGCCATCAGTGAGTCTAAGGCTAGCGGGGACCACAATGAGCAGTTCTTC. Translating it yields CAISESKASGDHNEQFF.

This rearrangement joins TRBV7-6 to TRBJ2-1; 11 bases are shared with TRBD1. This CDR3 spans 15 amino acids. The ends lost 3 bases at V and 5 bases at J; junction bases unmatched: 3. CDR1 and CDR2 from the germline V gene are SGHVS and FNYEAQ. The CDR3 DNA is TGTGCCAGCAGCTTGGGACAGGGGGTTGACAATGAGCAGTTCTTC. This sequence encodes CASSLGQGVDNEQFF. Filled out from reference TRBV7-6 and TRBJ2-1, the complete variable domain reads GAGVSQSPRYKVTKRGQDVALRCDPISGHVSLYWYRQALGQGPEFLTYFNYEAQQDKSGLPNDRFSAERPEGSISTLTIQRTEQRDSAMYRCASSLGQGVDNEQFFGPGTRLTVL.